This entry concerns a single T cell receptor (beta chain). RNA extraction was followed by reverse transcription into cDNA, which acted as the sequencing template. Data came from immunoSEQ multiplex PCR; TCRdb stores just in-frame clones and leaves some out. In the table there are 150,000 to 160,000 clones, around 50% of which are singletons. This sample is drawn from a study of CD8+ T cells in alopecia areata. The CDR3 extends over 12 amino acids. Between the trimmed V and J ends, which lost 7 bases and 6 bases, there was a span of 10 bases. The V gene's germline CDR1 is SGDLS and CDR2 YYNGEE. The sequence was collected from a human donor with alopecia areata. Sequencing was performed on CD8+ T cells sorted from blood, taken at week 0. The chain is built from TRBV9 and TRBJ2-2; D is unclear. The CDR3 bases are TGTGCCAGCGCCGAGGATCCCGGGGAGCTGTTTTTT. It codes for CASAEDPGELFF. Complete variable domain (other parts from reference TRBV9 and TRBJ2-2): DSGVTQTPKHLITATGQRVTLRCSPRSGDLSVYWYQQSLDQGLQFLIQYYNGEERAKGNILERFSAQQFPDLHSELNLSSLELGDSALYFCASAEDPGELFFGEGSRLTVL.